This TCR beta chain is from a study of control samples from healthy donors and cancer patients. The protocol was immunoSEQ multiplex PCR, while the TCRdb copy is restricted to in-frame clones and leaves out a portion. The sample contains about 100,000 clones, just over 85% of which appear only once. This TCR was recovered from a man aged 25-45 years in good health. The sample taken for sequencing was blood.

Here the CDR3 reads CASSPEPPGQGGNTEAFF. CDR3 DNA sequence: TGTGCCAGCAGCCCGGAGCCACCGGGACAGGGGGGGAACACTGAAGCTTTCTTT. The rearrangement links TRBV7-3 to TRBJ1-1; TRBD1 aligns across 11 bases. J was trimmed by 1 base and V by 5 bases; bases with no gene match: 12. Germline values: CDR1 SGHTA, CDR2 FQGTGA. The CDR3 is 18 residues long.